The rows below give T cell receptor gamma chains drawn from one sample of a study of Vδ1+ human thymocytes. TCRdb re-called the multiplex PCR reads with CATT. The sample yields several thousand gamma-chain clones, 35% to 45% seen once. Sequenced input: Vdelta1+ gamma-delta thymocytes from the thymus. These receptors came from a boy in the first two years of life who had congenital heart surgery. Each CDR3 is given with its conserved first and last residue. The order of the fields is V gene, J gene, clone size, CDR3 DNA, CDR3 protein. Only some rows state a clone size, as once, few, many or a class for expanded clones.

>TRGV9|TRGJ1/TRGJ2|-
TGTGCCTTGTGGGAGCCAGAAGCCGGGAAACTCTTT
CALWEPEAGKLF
>TRGV4|TRGJ1/TRGJ2|few
TGTGCCACCTGGGATCTTCCTAGTTATAAGAAAATATTT
CATWDLPSYKKIF
>TRGV5|TRGJP2|few
TGTGCCACCTGGGGTTGGAGAAGTGATTGGATCAAGACGTTT
CATWGWRSDWIKTF
>TRGV9|TRGJ1/TRGJ2|few
TGTGCCTTGTGGGAGGTGCATACGGATCATAAGAAACTCTTT
CALWEVHTDHKKLF
>TRGV3|TRGJ1/TRGJ2|few
TGTGCCACCTGGGACAGGCGTAAGAAACTCTTT
CATWDRRKKLF
>TRGV3|TRGJ1/TRGJ2|few
TGTGCCACCTGTGGGAATTATTATAAGAAACTCTTT
CATCGNYYKKLF
>TRGV9|TRGJ1/TRGJ2|few
TGTGCCGGGGGTTGTTCTTATAAGAAACTCTTT
CAGGCSYKKLF
>TRGV5|TRGJ1/TRGJ2|few
TGTGCCACCTGGGACCGCCCCGCAAATTATTATAAGAAACTCTTT
CATWDRPANYYKKLF
>TRGV3|TRGJP2|few
TGTGCCACCTGGGACGGAGGGGGTGATTGGATCAAGACGTTT
CATWDGGGDWIKTF
>TRGV2|TRGJ1/TRGJ2|medium-sized
TGTGCCACCTGGGACGGACCGAATTATTATAAGAAACTCTTT
CATWDGPNYYKKLF
>TRGV5|TRGJ1/TRGJ2|few
TGTGCCACCTGGGACACCCGAATTGGGGACGGGAATTATTATAAGAAACTCTTT
CATWDTRIGDGNYYKKLF
>TRGV9|TRGJ1/TRGJ2|few
TGTGCCTTGTGGAATTATTATAAGAAACTCTTT
CALWNYYKKLF
>TRGV5|TRGJ1/TRGJ2|few
TGTGCCACCTGGGCGTTGAACGAGTCGAATTATTATAAGAAACTCTTT
CATWALNESNYYKKLF
>TRGV9|TRGJ1/TRGJ2|few
TGTGCCTTGTGGGAGGCCTATTATAAGAAACTCTTT
CALWEAYYKKLF
>TRGV5|TRGJ1/TRGJ2|few
TGTGCCACCTGGGACTTGTATTATAAGAAACTCTTT
CATWDLYYKKLF
>TRGV4|TRGJ1/TRGJ2|few
TGTGCCACCTGGGGCTGGGCGGAGAATTATTATAAGAAACTCTTT
CATWGWAENYYKKLF
>TRGV9|TRGJ1/TRGJ2|-
TGTGCCTTGTGGGAGGTGCATACCGGAGCCGGGGGTCAGAAACTCTTT
CALWEVHTGAGGQKLF
>TRGV9|TRGJ1/TRGJ2|few
TGTGCCTTGTGGGAGGTCGATTATAAGAAACTCTTT
CALWEVDYKKLF
>TRGV5|TRGJ1/TRGJ2|-
TGTGCCACCTGGGACAGTACTGGGATGTATTATAAGAAACTCTTT
CATWDSTGMYYKKLF
>TRGV2|TRGJ1/TRGJ2|few
TGTGCCACCTGGCCCTATTATAAGAAACTCTTT
CATWPYYKKLF
>TRGV9|TRGJ1/TRGJ2|few
TGTGCCTTGTGGGAGCCAGGCGCTTATAAGAAACTCTTT
CALWEPGAYKKLF
>TRGV4|TRGJ1/TRGJ2|few
TGTGCCACCTGGGATGGGCTTCCTTATTATAAGAAACTCTTT
CATWDGLPYYKKLF
>TRGV9|TRGJ1/TRGJ2|medium-sized
TGTGCCTTGTGGGAGGTGCGGAGATATAAGAAACTCTTT
CALWEVRRYKKLF
>TRGV9|TRGJ1/TRGJ2|-
TGTGCCTTGTGGGAGGATGATTATAAGAAACTCTTT
CALWEDDYKKLF
>TRGV2|TRGJ1/TRGJ2|few
TGTGCCACCTGGGACTCTTATAAGAAACTCTTT
CATWDSYKKLF
>TRGV8|TRGJ1/TRGJ2|-
TGTGCCACCTGGGATATGGAGGGTTATAAGAAACTCTTT
CATWDMEGYKKLF
>TRGV3|TRGJP2|-
TGTGCCACCTGGGGGGTATATAGTAGTGATTGGATCAAGACGTTT
CATWGVYSSDWIKTF
>TRGV9|TRGJP1|-
TGTGCCTTGTGGGAGGTGCAGTCGAGGGCTGGTTGGTTCAAGATATTT
CALWEVQSRAGWFKIF
>TRGV9|TRGJ1/TRGJ2|medium-sized
TGTGCCTTGTGGGAGGATTATTATAAGAAACTCTTT
CALWEDYYKKLF
>TRGV4|TRGJ1/TRGJ2|-
TGTGCCACCTGGGATTTAGAGTCGGGGAAACTCTTT
CATWDLESGKLF
>TRGV4|TRGJ1/TRGJ2|-
TGTGCCACCTGGGAGGGATATTATAAGAAACTCTTT
CATWEGYYKKLF
>TRGV5|TRGJ1/TRGJ2|few
TGTGCCACCTGGGACAGGCCCTGCAGTAGGAAACTCTTT
CATWDRPCSRKLF
>TRGV4|TRGJP2|-
TGTGCCACCTGGGATGGGAGGCGGATCAAGACGTTT
CATWDGRRIKTF
>TRGV3|TRGJ1/TRGJ2|medium-sized
TGTGCCACCTGGGACAGGCGGAATTATTATAAGAAACTCTTT
CATWDRRNYYKKLF
>TRGV9|TRGJ1/TRGJ2|few
TGTGCCTTGTGGGTGGATTATTATAAGAAACTCTTT
CALWVDYYKKLF
>TRGV9|TRGJ1/TRGJ2|few
TGTGCCTGGTGGGCCCGGAATAAGAAACTCTTT
CAWWARNKKLF
>TRGV9|TRGJ1/TRGJ2|few
TGTGCCTTGTGGGAGGTGCACGGGGATTATAAGAAACTCTTT
CALWEVHGDYKKLF
>TRGV9|TRGJ1/TRGJ2|-
TGTGCCTTGTGGGAGGTGCTGGGTTATTATAAGAAACTCTTT
CALWEVLGYYKKLF
>TRGV5|TRGJ1/TRGJ2|few
TGTGCCACCTGGGACAGGCGGGGATATAAGAAACTCTTT
CATWDRRGYKKLF
>TRGV5|TRGJP2|few
TGTGCCACCTGGGATCCGGCGCGGTCCTGGATCAAGACGTTT
CATWDPARSWIKTF
>TRGV2|TRGJ1/TRGJ2|-
TGTGCCACCTGGGACGAAGCGGGTTATAAGAAACTCTTT
CATWDEAGYKKLF
>TRGV3|TRGJP2|-
TGTGCCACCTGGGGTAGTGAGTGGATCAAGACGTTT
CATWGSEWIKTF
>TRGV4|TRGJ1/TRGJ2|few
TGTGCCACCTGGGTCAGGGGAAAGAAACTCTTT
CATWVRGKKLF
>TRGV4|TRGJ1/TRGJ2|-
TGTGCCACCGGGGATGATTATTATAAGAAACTCTTT
CATGDDYYKKLF
>TRGV4|TRGJ1/TRGJ2|-
TGTGCCACCTGGGACTATTATTATAAGAAACTCTTT
CATWDYYYKKLF
>TRGV3|TRGJ1/TRGJ2|-
TGTGCCACCTGGGACTATAAAGATAAGAAACTCTTT
CATWDYKDKKLF
>TRGV9|TRGJP|-
TGTGCCTTGTGGATTACGCAAGAGTTGGGCAAAAAAATCAAGGTATTT
CALWITQELGKKIKVF
>TRGV3|TRGJ1/TRGJ2|-
TGTGCCACCTGGGACAGGCAGAGGCTTAGGAAACTCTTT
CATWDRQRLRKLF
>TRGV2|TRGJ1/TRGJ2|few
TGTGCCATCTGGTACGGGTTAAAGAAACTCTTT
CAIWYGLKKLF
>TRGV3|TRGJ1/TRGJ2|-
TGTGCCACCTGGGACAGCCTATATTATAAGAAACTCTTT
CATWDSLYYKKLF